This entry is about one T cell receptor beta chain. The data derive from a study of blood T cell repertoires in COVID-19. This table comes from immunoSEQ multiplex PCR, and its TCRdb copy is limited to in-frame clones, with some not included. The sample includes approximately 330,000 clones, approximately 86% of them seen just once. Membership in each cohort depended on participant-reported clinical history. The CDR3 consists of 15 residues. From germline, CDR1 is MNHEY and CDR2 SVGEGT. V was trimmed by 6 bases and J by 5 bases, leaving 19 bases between them. The sequencing input was PBMCs or T cells enriched from blood (not recorded which). The chain links TRBV6-2 or TRBV6-3 to TRBJ1-1; possible D gene TRBD1, 6 bases. The source is a woman in her thirties or forties with acute COVID-19. The CDR3 DNA reads TGTGCCAGCAGCAAACAGACAGGAATGGGTACTGAAGCTTTCTTT. Encoded protein: CASSKQTGMGTEAFF.